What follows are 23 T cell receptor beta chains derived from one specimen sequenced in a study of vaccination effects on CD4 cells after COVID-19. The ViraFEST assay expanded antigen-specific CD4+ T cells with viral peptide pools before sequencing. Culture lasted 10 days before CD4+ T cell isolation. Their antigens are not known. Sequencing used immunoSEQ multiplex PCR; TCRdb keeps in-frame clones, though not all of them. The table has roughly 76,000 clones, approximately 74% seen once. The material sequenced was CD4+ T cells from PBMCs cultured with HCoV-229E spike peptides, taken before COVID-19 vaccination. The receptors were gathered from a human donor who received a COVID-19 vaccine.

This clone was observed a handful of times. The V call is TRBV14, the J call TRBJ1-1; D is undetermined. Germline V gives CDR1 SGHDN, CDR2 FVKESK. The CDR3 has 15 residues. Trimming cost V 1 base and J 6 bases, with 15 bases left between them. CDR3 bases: TGTGCCAGCAGCCAAGTTCATGGCAGGCAAGCTGAAGCTTTCTTT. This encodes CASSQVHGRQAEAFF.

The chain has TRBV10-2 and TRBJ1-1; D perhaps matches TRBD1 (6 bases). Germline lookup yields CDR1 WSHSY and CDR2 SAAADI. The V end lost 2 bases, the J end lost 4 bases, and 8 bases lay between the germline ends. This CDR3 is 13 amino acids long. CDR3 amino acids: CASSEQGPTEAFF. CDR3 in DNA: TGCGCCAGCAGTGAGCAGGGGCCCACTGAAGCTTTCTTT.

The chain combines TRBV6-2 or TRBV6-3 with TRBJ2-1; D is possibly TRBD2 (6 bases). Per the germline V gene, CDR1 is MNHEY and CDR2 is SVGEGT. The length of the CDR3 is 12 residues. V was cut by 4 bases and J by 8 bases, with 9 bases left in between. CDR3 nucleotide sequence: TGTGCCAGCAGTTTATGGGGGGATGAGCAGTTCTTC. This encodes CASSLWGDEQFF.

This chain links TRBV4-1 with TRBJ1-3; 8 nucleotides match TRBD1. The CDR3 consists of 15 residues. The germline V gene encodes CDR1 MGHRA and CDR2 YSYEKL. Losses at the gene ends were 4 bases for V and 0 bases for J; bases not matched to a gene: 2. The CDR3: CASSRTGTSGNTIYF. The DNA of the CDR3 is TGCGCCAGCAGCCGGACAGGGACCTCTGGAAACACCATATATTTT.

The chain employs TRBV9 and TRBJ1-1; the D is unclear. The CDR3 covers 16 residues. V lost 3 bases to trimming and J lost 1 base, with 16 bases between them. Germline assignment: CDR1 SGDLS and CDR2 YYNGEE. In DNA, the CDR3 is TGTGCCAGCAGCGCGCAGTCTAGTGTTCGGAACACTGAAGCTTTCTTT. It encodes CASSAQSSVRNTEAFF.

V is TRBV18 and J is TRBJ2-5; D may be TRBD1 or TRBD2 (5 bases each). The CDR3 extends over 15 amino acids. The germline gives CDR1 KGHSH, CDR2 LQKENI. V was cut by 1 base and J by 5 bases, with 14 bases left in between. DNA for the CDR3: TGTGCCAGCTCACCACATGAGGGACCGGTGGAGACCCAGTACTTC. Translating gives CASSPHEGPVETQYF. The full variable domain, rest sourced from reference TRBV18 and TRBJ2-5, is NAGVMQNPRHLVRRRGQEARLRCSPMKGHSHVYWYRQLPEEGLKFMVYLQKENIIDESGMPKERFSAEFPKEGPSILRIQQVVRGDSAAYFCASSPHEGPVETQYFGPGTRLLVL.

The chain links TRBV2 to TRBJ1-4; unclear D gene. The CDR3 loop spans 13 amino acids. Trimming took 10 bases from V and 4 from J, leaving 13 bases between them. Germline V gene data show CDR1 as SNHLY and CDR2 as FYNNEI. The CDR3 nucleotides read TGTGCCACCCTCCCCGACCGTAATGAAAAACTGTTTTTT. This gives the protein CATLPDRNEKLFF.

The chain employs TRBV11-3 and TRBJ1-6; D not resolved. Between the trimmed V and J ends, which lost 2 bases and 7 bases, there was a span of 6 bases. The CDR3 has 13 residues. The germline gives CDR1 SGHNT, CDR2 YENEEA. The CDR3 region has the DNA TGTGCCAGCAGCTTAATCCGGAATTCACCCCTCCACTTT. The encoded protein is CASSLIRNSPLHF.

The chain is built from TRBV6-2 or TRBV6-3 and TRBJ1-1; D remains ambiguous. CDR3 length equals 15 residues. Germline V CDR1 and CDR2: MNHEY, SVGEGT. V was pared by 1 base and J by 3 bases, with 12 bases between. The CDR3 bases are TGTGCCAGCAGTTACTTAATCCTAAGGGACACTGAAGCTTTCTTT. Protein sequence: CASSYLILRDTEAFF.

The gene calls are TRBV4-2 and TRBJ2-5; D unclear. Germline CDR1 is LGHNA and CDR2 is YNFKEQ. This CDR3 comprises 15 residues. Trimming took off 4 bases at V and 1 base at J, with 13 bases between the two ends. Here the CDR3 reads CASSLTGSSQETQYF. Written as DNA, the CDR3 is TGTGCCAGCAGCCTGACTGGATCGAGCCAAGAGACCCAGTACTTC.

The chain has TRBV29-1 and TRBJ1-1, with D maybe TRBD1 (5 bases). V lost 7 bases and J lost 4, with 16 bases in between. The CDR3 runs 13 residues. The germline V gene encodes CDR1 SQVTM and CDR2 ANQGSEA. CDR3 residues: CSGIFTGPTEAFF. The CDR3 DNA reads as TGCAGCGGCATCTTTACAGGTCCCACTGAAGCTTTCTTT.

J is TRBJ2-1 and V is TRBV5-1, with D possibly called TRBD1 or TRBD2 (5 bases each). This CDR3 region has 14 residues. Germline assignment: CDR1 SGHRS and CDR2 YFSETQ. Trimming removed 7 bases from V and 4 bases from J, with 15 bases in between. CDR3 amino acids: CASLGDGQYNEQFF. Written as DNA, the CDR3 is TGCGCCAGCTTGGGGGATGGGCAGTACAATGAGCAGTTCTTC.

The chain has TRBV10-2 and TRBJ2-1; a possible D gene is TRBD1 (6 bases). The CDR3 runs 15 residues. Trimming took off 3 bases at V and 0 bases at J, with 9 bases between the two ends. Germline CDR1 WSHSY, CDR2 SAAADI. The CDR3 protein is CASSEGQLSYNEQFF. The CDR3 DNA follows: TGCGCCAGCAGTGAAGGACAGCTCTCCTACAATGAGCAGTTCTTC.

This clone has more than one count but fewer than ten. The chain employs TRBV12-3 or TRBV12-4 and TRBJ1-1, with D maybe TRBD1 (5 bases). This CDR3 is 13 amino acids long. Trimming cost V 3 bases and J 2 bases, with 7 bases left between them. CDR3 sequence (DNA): TGTGCCAGCAGTTTGACAGCAAACACTGAAGCTTTCTTT. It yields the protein CASSLTANTEAFF.

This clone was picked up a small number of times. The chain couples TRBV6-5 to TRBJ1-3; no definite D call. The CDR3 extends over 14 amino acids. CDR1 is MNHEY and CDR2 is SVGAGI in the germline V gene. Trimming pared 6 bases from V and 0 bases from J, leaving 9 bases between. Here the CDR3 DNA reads TGTGCCAGCAGGGCCGTGGCCTCTGGAAACACCATATATTTT. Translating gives CASRAVASGNTIYF.

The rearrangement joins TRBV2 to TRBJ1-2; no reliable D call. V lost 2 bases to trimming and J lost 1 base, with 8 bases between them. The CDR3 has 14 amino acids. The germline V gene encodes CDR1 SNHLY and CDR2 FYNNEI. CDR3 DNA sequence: TGTGCCAGCAGTGAAAATTTGGGTAACTATGGCTACACCTTC. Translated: CASSENLGNYGYTF. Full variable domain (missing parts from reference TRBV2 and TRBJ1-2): EPEVTQTPSHQVTQMGQEVILRCVPISNHLYFYWYRQILGQKVEFLVSFYNNEISEKSEIFDDQFSVERPDGSNFTLKIRSTKLEDSAMYFCASSENLGNYGYTFGSGTRLTVV.

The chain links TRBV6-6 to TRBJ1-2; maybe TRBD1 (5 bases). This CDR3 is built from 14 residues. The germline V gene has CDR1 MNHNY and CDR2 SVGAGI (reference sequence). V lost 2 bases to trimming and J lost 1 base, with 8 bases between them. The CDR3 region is CASSYAGRNYGYTF. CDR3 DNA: TGTGCCAGCAGTTACGCGGGACGTAACTATGGCTACACCTTC.

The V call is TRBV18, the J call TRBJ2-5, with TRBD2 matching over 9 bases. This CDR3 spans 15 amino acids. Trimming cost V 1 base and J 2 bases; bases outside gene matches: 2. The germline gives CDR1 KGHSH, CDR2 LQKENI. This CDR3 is CASSPLAGAQETQYF. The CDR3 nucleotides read TGTGCCAGCTCACCACTAGCGGGGGCACAAGAGACCCAGTACTTC.

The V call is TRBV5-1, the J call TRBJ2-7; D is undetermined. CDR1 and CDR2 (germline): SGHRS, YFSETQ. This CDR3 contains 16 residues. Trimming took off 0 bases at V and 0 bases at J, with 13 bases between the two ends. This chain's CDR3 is CASSLVRNASSYEQYV. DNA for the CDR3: TGCGCCAGCAGCTTGGTTCGGAATGCGAGCTCCTACGAGCAGTACGTC.

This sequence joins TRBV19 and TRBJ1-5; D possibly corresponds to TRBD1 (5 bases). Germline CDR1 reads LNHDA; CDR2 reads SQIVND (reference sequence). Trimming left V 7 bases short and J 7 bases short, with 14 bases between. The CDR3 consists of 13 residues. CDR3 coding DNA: TGTGCCAGTACCGACAGACGGGTACAGCCCCAGCATTTT. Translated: CASTDRRVQPQHF.

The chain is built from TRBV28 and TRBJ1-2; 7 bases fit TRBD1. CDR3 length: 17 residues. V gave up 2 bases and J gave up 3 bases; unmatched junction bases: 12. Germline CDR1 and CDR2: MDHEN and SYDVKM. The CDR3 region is CASSLIGSKGAYYGYTF. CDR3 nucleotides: TGTGCCAGCAGTTTAATTGGAAGTAAGGGGGCTTACTATGGCTACACCTTC.

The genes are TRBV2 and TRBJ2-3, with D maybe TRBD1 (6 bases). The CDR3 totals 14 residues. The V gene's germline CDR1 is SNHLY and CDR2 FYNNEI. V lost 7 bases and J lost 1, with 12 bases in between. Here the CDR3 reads CASKNRVGTDTQYF. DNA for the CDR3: TGTGCCAGCAAAAACAGGGTCGGCACAGATACGCAGTATTTT.

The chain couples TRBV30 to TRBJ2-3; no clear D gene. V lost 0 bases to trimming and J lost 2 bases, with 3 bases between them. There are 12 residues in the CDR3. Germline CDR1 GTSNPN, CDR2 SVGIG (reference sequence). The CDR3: CAWSVFTDTQYF. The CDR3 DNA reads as TGTGCCTGGAGTGTATTCACAGATACGCAGTATTTT.